The next 6 T cell receptor beta chains were all read from a single sample in a study of radiotherapy plus CTLA-4 blockade in lung cancer. Assay used: immunoSEQ multiplex PCR; TCRdb lists only in-frame clones, some missing. The data show just over 60,000 clones, 70% to 85% seen once. The material was peripheral blood, obtained from a patient treated with radiotherapy plus ipilimumab. The receptors were sampled from a human donor with non-small cell lung cancer who had a complete response to radiotherapy plus ipilimumab.

The chain has TRBV11-3 and TRBJ2-1; TRBD1 aligns across 7 bases. CDR1 SGHNT and CDR2 YENEEA come from the germline V gene. V trimming: 8 bases; J trimming: 0 bases; junction bases outside the gene matches: 4. The CDR3 runs 14 residues. CDR3 bases: TGTGCCAGCGCCGGGACAGTCTCCTACAATGAGCAGTTCTTC. Translating gives CASAGTVSYNEQFF.

This chain links TRBV11-3 with TRBJ2-1, with 7 bases lining up with TRBD2. This CDR3 has 17 amino acids. Germline assignment: CDR1 SGHNT and CDR2 YENEEA. The V segment lost 5 bases and the J segment 7 bases; nucleotides outside the gene matches: 17. CDR3 nucleotide sequence: TGTGCCAGCAGCCCCGAACCGGGGAGGGGTCCCCGTAATGAGCAGTTCTTC. As protein: CASSPEPGRGPRNEQFF.

The J gene is TRBJ1-2, the V gene TRBV28; TRBD1 agrees at 10 bases. The trim removed 5 bases at V and 6 bases at J, leaving 6 bases unmatched. The CDR3 runs to 14 residues. Looked up from germline, CDR1 is MDHEN and CDR2 is SYDVKM. The CDR3 coding sequence is TGTGCCAGCAGTCCCGGGACAGGGGCCCATGGCTACACCTTC. This codes for CASSPGTGAHGYTF.

The chain uses TRBV5-1 and TRBJ2-7, with TRBD1 matching 8 bases. The CDR3 length is 15 residues. Losses at the gene ends were 4 bases for V and 5 bases for J; bases not matched to a gene: 11. Germline lookup yields CDR1 SGHRS and CDR2 YFSETQ. CDR3 loop: CASSPPADRVHEQYF. The CDR3 DNA follows: TGCGCCAGCAGCCCCCCCGCGGACAGGGTCCACGAGCAGTACTTC.

Concerning this clone itself: One end of the junction does not line up with germline, which may come from a read error. The rearrangement links TRBV7-2 to TRBJ1-4, with D uncertain. This CDR3 comprises 13 residues. Per the germline V gene, CDR1 is SGHTA and CDR2 is FQGNSA. CDR3 region: CASSLDRNGKLFF. The CDR3 DNA reads as TGTGCCAGCAGCTTAGATAGAAATGGAAAACTGTTTTTT.

The chain joins TRBV28 to TRBJ2-3; maybe TRBD2 (5 bases). From germline, CDR1 is MDHEN and CDR2 SYDVKM. V was trimmed by 5 bases and J by 6 bases, leaving 15 bases between them. This CDR3 comprises 14 residues. CDR3 amino acids: CASSLASGSDTQYF. CDR3 DNA sequence: TGTGCCAGCAGTCTAGCTTCTGGGTCGGATACGCAGTATTTT.